This passage covers 17 T cell receptor beta chains from one sample sequenced in a study of a mutant IDH1 vaccine in newly diagnosed glioma. Clones were read by immunoSEQ multiplex PCR, and TCRdb kept only the in-frame ones, dropping some. The data show approximately 100,000 clones, 89% seen once. Time point indicated: week 47, end of study. A single vaccine dose contained 300 ug of mutant IDH1 20-mer peptide, and topical imiquimod was used with it. Their recognized antigens are unknown. The sample was PBMCs, taken from a glioma patient whose treatment included an IDH1 peptide vaccine. These receptors originate from a woman aged 50 to 65 with glioma.

V and J are TRBV2 and TRBJ2-3; D possibly corresponds to TRBD2 (5 bases). From germline, CDR1 is SNHLY and CDR2 FYNNEI. This CDR3 region has 14 residues. V lost 7 bases and J lost 3, with 14 bases in between. The CDR3 coding sequence is TGTGCCAGCACCGAGTCGAGGAGGACAGATACGCAGTATTTT. Protein sequence: CASTESRRTDTQYF.

The J gene is TRBJ1-3, the V gene TRBV5-6; D is ambiguous. The CDR3 is 11 amino acids. Between the trimmed V and J ends, which lost 6 bases and 11 bases, there was a span of 12 bases. From germline, CDR1 is SGHDT and CDR2 YYEEEE. The CDR3 sequence is CASTAGRSIYF. The DNA of the CDR3 is TGTGCCAGCACGGCAGGTCGATCCATATATTTT.

The gene calls are TRBV29-1 and TRBJ2-1, with 14 bases matching TRBD2. The CDR3 runs 16 residues. The V and J ends lost 5 bases and 7 bases, in that order; junction bases with no gene match: 10. Germline CDR1 reads SQVTM; CDR2 reads ANQGSEA. The CDR3 spells CSVRAGTSGSWNEQFF. CDR3 nucleotide sequence: TGCAGCGTTCGAGCCGGGACTAGCGGGAGTTGGAATGAGCAGTTCTTC.

The chain carries TRBV9 and TRBJ2-1; TRBD1 matches at 7 bases. Trimming removed 0 bases from V and 1 base from J; junction bases left unmatched: 1. Germline V gene data show CDR1 as SGDLS and CDR2 as YYNGEE. This CDR3 has 15 amino acids. CDR3 sequence reads: CASSVVRGSYNEQFF. For the CDR3, the DNA is TGTGCCAGCAGCGTAGTCAGGGGGTCCTACAATGAGCAGTTCTTC.

The CDR3 region is CAWSKREHYEQYF. The CDR3 DNA reads TGTGCCTGGAGTAAGCGGGAGCACTACGAGCAGTACTTC. The chain couples TRBV30 to TRBJ2-7; 8 nucleotides agree with TRBD2. The CDR3 contains 13 residues. Looked up from germline, CDR1 is GTSNPN and CDR2 is SVGIG (reference sequence). Trimming removed 2 bases from V and 3 bases from J; junction bases left unmatched: 3.

The rearrangement uses TRBV9 and TRBJ2-1; 13 nucleotides line up with TRBD2. The CDR3 covers 14 residues. Germline V gene data show CDR1 as SGDLS and CDR2 as YYNGEE. The trim removed 3 bases at V and 9 bases at J, leaving 3 bases unmatched. This CDR3 is CASSAGLAGAEQFF. In DNA form, the CDR3 reads TGTGCCAGCAGCGCCGGACTAGCGGGAGCTGAGCAGTTCTTC. Supplemented by reference TRBV9 and TRBJ2-1, the full variable domain reads DSGVTQTPKHLITATGQRVTLRCSPRSGDLSVYWYQQSLDQGLQFLIQYYNGEERAKGNILERFSAQQFPDLHSELNLSSLELGDSALYFCASSAGLAGAEQFFGPGTRLTVL.

This clone was detected only a few times. The chain links TRBV5-1 to TRBJ2-5; D not resolved. Germline V gives CDR1 SGHRS, CDR2 YFSETQ. This CDR3 has 14 amino acids. Trimming stripped 0 bases from V and 5 bases from J, with 11 bases between. Written as DNA, the CDR3 is TGCGCCAGCAGCTTGGGAACCAGCCGGGAGACCCAGTACTTC. This codes for CASSLGTSRETQYF.

The rearrangement uses TRBV29-1 and TRBJ2-5; weak D call: TRBD2 (6 bases). V lost 4 bases, J lost 1 base, and 7 bases lay in between. The CDR3 totals 12 residues. Germline V gene data show CDR1 as SQVTM and CDR2 as ANQGSEA. CDR3 sequence: CSVAGLQETQYF. CDR3 nucleotide sequence: TGCAGCGTTGCGGGACTCCAAGAGACCCAGTACTTC.

The V call is TRBV6-6, the J call TRBJ2-1; 10 positions agree with TRBD2. Germline V gene data show CDR1 as MNHNY and CDR2 as SVGAGI (reference sequence). The CDR3 is 16 amino acids. With V trimmed by 0 bases and J by 4 bases, 3 bases remained unmatched. In DNA, the CDR3 is TGTGCCAGCAGTTACTCCAGGACTAGCGGTTACAATGAGCAGTTCTTC. Encoded protein: CASSYSRTSGYNEQFF.

The J gene is TRBJ1-2, the V gene TRBV2; TRBD1 aligns across 8 bases. CDR1 and CDR2 (germline): SNHLY, FYNNEI. CDR3 length equals 15 residues. V gave up 4 bases and J gave up 2 bases; unmatched junction bases: 6. In DNA, the CDR3 is TGTGCCAGCAGTGCCTTCCGGACAGGGAACTATGGCTACACCTTC. This translates into CASSAFRTGNYGYTF.

The genes are TRBV2 and TRBJ2-5, with D perhaps matching TRBD1 or TRBD2 (5 bases each). This CDR3 comprises 13 residues. Germline CDR1 SNHLY, CDR2 FYNNEI. V was shortened by 4 bases and J by 5 bases, with 11 bases between the two germline ends. Here the CDR3 reads CASSARGVETQYF. In DNA, the CDR3 is TGTGCCAGCAGTGCGAGGGGTGTGGAGACCCAGTACTTC.

The chain links TRBV28 to TRBJ2-7, with a weak D call TRBD1 (5 bases). The CDR3 has 15 residues. V dropped 6 bases and J dropped 0 bases, with 15 bases sitting between them. The germline gives CDR1 MDHEN, CDR2 SYDVKM. CDR3 region: CASRIAQGSSYEQYF. The CDR3 DNA reads TGTGCCAGCAGGATTGCCCAGGGCAGCTCCTACGAGCAGTACTTC.

Only one count was recorded for this clone. The chain uses TRBV9 and TRBJ1-2; 8 nucleotides line up with TRBD1. The CDR3 spans 13 residues. Germline CDR1 reads SGDLS; CDR2 reads YYNGEE. With V trimmed by 3 bases and J by 4 bases, 2 bases remained unmatched. This CDR3 reads CASSGTGLYGYTF. The CDR3 bases are TGTGCCAGCAGCGGGACAGGGCTCTATGGCTACACCTTC.

The V call is TRBV7-9, the J call TRBJ2-5, with a tentative D call TRBD2 (5 bases). The tail of the sequence fits TRBJ2-7 better, so the J call may be wrong. Germline CDR1 is SEHNR and CDR2 is FQNEAQ (reference sequence). The CDR3 totals 17 residues. This CDR3 is CASSPSRDLHSSYEQYF. The CDR3, as DNA: TGTGCCAGCAGCCCTTCTCGGGATCTCCATAGCTCCTACGAGCAGTACTTC.

This chain uses TRBV5-6 with TRBJ1-6; 12 nucleotides line up with TRBD1. Germline CDR1 SGHDT, CDR2 YYEEEE. V lost 4 bases and J lost 7; bases outside the gene matches: 6. This CDR3 is built from 16 residues. CDR3 region: CASSLGQGAKNSPLHF. The CDR3, as DNA: TGTGCCAGCAGCCTGGGACAGGGGGCTAAAAATTCACCCCTCCACTTT.

The chain uses TRBV2 and TRBJ2-6, with D perhaps TRBD2 (5 bases). The germline V gene has CDR1 SNHLY and CDR2 FYNNEI. V lost 7 bases and J 0 bases, leaving 7 bases between the germline ends. The CDR3 sequence is 14 residues long. The CDR3 DNA is TGTGCCAGCACGGGGAGCTCTGGGGCCAACGTCCTGACTTTC. It yields the protein CASTGSSGANVLTF.

The J gene is TRBJ1-1, the V gene TRBV7-3; no reliable D call. This CDR3 contains 12 residues. The germline V gene encodes CDR1 SGHTA and CDR2 FQGTGA. V was cut by 4 bases and J by 8 bases, with 11 bases left in between. CDR3 nucleotides: TGTGCCAGCAGCTCGCGGACGGAAGAAGCTTTCTTT. This gives the protein CASSSRTEEAFF.